Listed here are 9 T cell receptor beta chains from one sample, sequenced in a study of control samples from healthy donors and cancer patients. The table came from immunoSEQ multiplex PCR; TCRdb's copy has only in-frame clones and leaves some out. The sample carries around 120,000 clones, approximately 90% recorded once. Material: blood. The receptors come from a woman between 65 and 79 years old in good health.

The chain combines TRBV24-1 with TRBJ1-4; D gene ambiguous. The CDR3 sequence is 14 residues long. The germline V gene has CDR1 KGHDR and CDR2 SFDVKD. V lost 9 bases to trimming and J lost 0 bases, with 10 bases between them. The CDR3 spells CATLLWATNEKLFF. As DNA, the CDR3 is TGTGCCACCTTACTTTGGGCAACTAATGAAAAACTGTTTTTT.

This sequence joins TRBV3-1 (or the pseudogene TRBV3-2) and TRBJ1-4; tentative D call: TRBD1 (6 bases). Germline V lookup: CDR1 LGHDT, CDR2 YNNKEL (reference sequence). V gave up 1 base and J gave up 10 bases, with 16 bases separating them. The CDR3 consists of 15 residues. The CDR3, as DNA: TGTGCCAGCAGCCAAGCGGACAGACGATGGGGAAAACTGTTTTTT. Translated, it gives CASSQADRRWGKLFF.

On this clone: Other DNA sequences in the same sample also yield this CDR3. The rearrangement links TRBV11-3 to TRBJ2-2; D might be TRBD2 (6 bases). Germline V gene sequence: CDR1 SGHNT, CDR2 YENEEA. V was trimmed by 3 bases and J by 4 bases, leaving 6 bases between them. This CDR3 is 13 amino acids long. In DNA form, the CDR3 reads TGTGCCAGCAGCTTGGGGGGCACCGGGGAGCTGTTTTTT. The encoded protein is CASSLGGTGELFF. The full variable domain, rest sourced from reference TRBV11-3 and TRBJ2-2, is EAGVVQSPRYKIIEKKQPVAFWCNPISGHNTLYWYLQNLGQGPELLIRYENEEAVDDSQLPKDRFSAERLKGVDSTLKIQPAELGDSAVYLCASSLGGTGELFFGEGSRLTVL.

The CDR3 spells CASSRLPGAANQPQHF. As DNA, the CDR3 is TGTGCCAGCAGCCGTCTCCCCGGGGCAGCCAATCAGCCCCAGCATTTT. This chain joins TRBV7-8 and TRBJ1-5; D perhaps matches TRBD1 (5 bases). This CDR3 has 16 residues. V lost 5 bases to trimming and J lost 3 bases, with 17 bases between them. The germline V gene encodes CDR1 SGHVS and CDR2 FQNEAQ.

This chain joins TRBV3-1 (or the pseudogene TRBV3-2) and TRBJ1-5; TRBD1 agrees at 10 bases. Germline-derived CDR1 and CDR2 are LGHDT and YNNKEL (reference sequence). V was clipped by 3 bases and J by 4 bases; unmatched bases: 3. This CDR3 region has 15 residues. The CDR3 bases are TGTGCCAGCAGCCAGACAGGGGGCGCAAATCAGCCCCAGCATTTT. Translation: CASSQTGGANQPQHF.

The CDR3 DNA reads as TGTGCCAGCAGCAGATCGGCGGGGGTCGGGGAGCAGTACTTC. This codes for CASSRSAGVGEQYF. The V and J genes are TRBV7-9 and TRBJ2-7, with TRBD2 matching over 7 bases. V shed 5 bases and J 7 bases; nucleotides not matched to a gene: 11. CDR3 size: 14 residues. Germline V gene sequence: CDR1 SEHNR, CDR2 FQNEAQ (reference sequence).

This clone was counted once. The rearrangement uses TRBV18 and TRBJ2-1; D remains unclear. This CDR3 spans 15 amino acids. CDR1 and CDR2 from the germline V gene are KGHSH and LQKENI. Trimming stripped 1 base from V and 0 bases from J, with 7 bases between. The CDR3 is CASSPLESSYNEQFF. The CDR3 DNA follows: TGTGCCAGCTCACCACTTGAGAGCTCCTACAATGAGCAGTTCTTC.

This rearrangement joins TRBV7-9 to TRBJ2-1, with D tentatively TRBD2 (5 bases). V gave up 5 bases and J gave up 11 bases, with 13 bases separating them. The CDR3 consists of 12 residues. Germline V gene sequence: CDR1 SEHNR, CDR2 FQNEAQ (reference sequence). CDR3 residues: CASSPDSGKQFF. CDR3 nucleotides: TGTGCCAGCAGCCCAGACTCGGGAAAGCAGTTCTTC.

The chain recombines TRBV30 with TRBJ1-4; a weak D match, TRBD1 (6 bases). Germline-derived CDR1 and CDR2 are GTSNPN and SVGIG (reference sequence). The CDR3 consists of 12 residues. Between the trimmed V and J ends, which lost 8 bases and 8 bases, there was a span of 15 bases. In DNA, the CDR3 is TGTGCCAACGCCCACAGGGTAGAAAAACTGTTTTTT. This codes for CANAHRVEKLFF.